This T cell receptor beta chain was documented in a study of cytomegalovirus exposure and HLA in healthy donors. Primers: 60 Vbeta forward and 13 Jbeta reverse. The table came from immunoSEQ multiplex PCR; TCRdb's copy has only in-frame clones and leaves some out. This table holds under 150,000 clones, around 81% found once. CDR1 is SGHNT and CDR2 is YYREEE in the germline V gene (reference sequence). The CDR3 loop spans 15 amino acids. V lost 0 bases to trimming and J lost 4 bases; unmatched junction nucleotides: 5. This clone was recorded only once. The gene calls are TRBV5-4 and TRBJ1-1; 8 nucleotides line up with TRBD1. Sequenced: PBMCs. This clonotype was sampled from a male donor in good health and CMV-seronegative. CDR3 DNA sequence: TGTGCCAGCAGCTTGGACGGACAGGGAGCCACTGAAGCTTTCTTT. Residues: CASSLDGQGATEAFF.